Shown below are 8 T cell receptor beta chains from a single sample sequenced in a study of cytomegalovirus exposure and HLA in healthy donors. Use of 60 Vbeta and 13 Jbeta primers characterized the PCR. Generated by immunoSEQ multiplex PCR, the TCRdb table keeps only in-frame clones and is missing some. Found here are over 100,000 clones, around 68% of them singletons; the top ten hold under 5.5%. The material sequenced was PBMCs. Receptor source: a human donor in good health.

J is TRBJ1-5 and V is TRBV7-6; maybe TRBD1 (6 bases). V was shortened by 4 bases and J by 7 bases, with 14 bases between the two germline ends. CDR3 size: 14 residues. Germline values: CDR1 SGHVS, CDR2 FNYEAQ. CDR3 sequence reads: CASSSASTGQPQHF. The CDR3 DNA reads as TGTGCCAGCAGCTCGGCGTCAACAGGGCAGCCCCAGCATTTT.

Written as DNA, the CDR3 is TGCGCCAGCAGCCCCCCCCGGGGAAGCTCCTACAATGAGCAGTTCTTC. Its translation is CASSPPRGSSYNEQFF. The chain carries TRBV4-1 and TRBJ2-1; weak D call: TRBD2 (5 bases). CDR1 is MGHRA, CDR2 YSYEKL, per germline. This CDR3 is 16 amino acids long. V lost 4 bases and J 0 bases, leaving 13 bases between the germline ends.

Remarks on this clone: Its ends do not fully match the called genes, so a read error is possible. This chain connects TRBV27 to TRBJ1-2, with 10 positions matching TRBD1. Germline-derived CDR1 and CDR2 are MNHEY and SMNVEV (reference sequence). The CDR3 totals 16 residues. In DNA, the CDR3 is TGTGCCGGCAGTTTATCCTCGGGGACAGGGGTCTATGGCTACACCTTC. This sequence encodes CAGSLSSGTGVYGYTF.

The V gene is TRBV18, the J gene TRBJ2-7, with a weak D call TRBD1 (5 bases). V lost 2 bases, J lost 4 bases, and 15 bases lay in between. This CDR3 region has 15 residues. Germline values: CDR1 KGHSH, CDR2 LQKENI. DNA for the CDR3: TGTGCCAGCTCACCAGTCCGGACACCTGGTTACGAGCAGTACTTC. Protein product: CASSPVRTPGYEQYF.

The DNA of the CDR3 is TGTGCCAGCTCACCTCCCACCCACGGACTAGCGGGTGTCTACAATGAGCAGTTCTTC. It yields the protein CASSPPTHGLAGVYNEQFF. V gene TRBV18 combines with J gene TRBJ2-1, with 11 bases identical to TRBD2. V gave up 3 bases and J gave up 3 bases; unmatched junction bases: 13. This CDR3 spans 19 amino acids. Germline V gene lookup returns CDR1 KGHSH and CDR2 LQKENI. Full variable domain (remainder filled in from reference TRBV18 and TRBJ2-1): NAGVMQNPRHLVRRRGQEARLRCSPMKGHSHVYWYRQLPEEGLKFMVYLQKENIIDESGMPKERFSAEFPKEGPSILRIQQVVRGDSAAYFCASSPPTHGLAGVYNEQFFGPGTRLTVL.

This chain connects TRBV27 to TRBJ1-4, with TRBD1 matching 9 bases. V lost 6 bases, J lost 6 bases, and 2 bases stayed unmatched. The CDR3 has 13 amino acids. Germline CDR1 MNHEY, CDR2 SMNVEV (reference sequence). The CDR3 protein is CASRRQGDEKLFF. The DNA of the CDR3 is TGTGCCAGCAGACGACAGGGGGATGAAAAACTGTTTTTT.

In DNA, the CDR3 is TGTGCCAGTAGTATCTCAAGCGGGGGCAATGAGCAGTTCTTC. Translation: CASSISSGGNEQFF. V is TRBV19 and J is TRBJ2-1, with 8 bases aligning to TRBD2. The CDR3 covers 14 residues. Per germline, CDR1 LNHDA and CDR2 SQIVND (reference sequence). J was trimmed by 6 bases and V by 3 bases; bases with no gene match: 4.

CDR3 amino acids: CASMNTGANVLTF. The DNA of the CDR3 is TGTGCCAGCATGAACACTGGGGCCAACGTCCTGACTTTC. The chain joins TRBV5-4 to TRBJ2-6; D not certain. The CDR3 is 13 amino acids. Germline V lookup: CDR1 SGHNT, CDR2 YYREEE (reference sequence). V lost 6 bases and J lost 2, with 6 bases in between.